This T cell receptor (beta chain) was observed in a study of blood T cell repertoires in COVID-19. Overall study context: Material from acute and convalescent COVID-19 was sourced from the United States, Italy and Spain. The analysed material was cDNA or gDNA that came from T cells, B-cell-depleted T cells, or PBMCs.

The table came from immunoSEQ multiplex PCR; TCRdb's copy has only in-frame clones and leaves some out. The sample includes roughly 95,000 clones, around 81% of them seen just once. V trimming: 4 bases; J trimming: 5 bases; junction bases outside the gene matches: 2. Per the germline V gene, CDR1 is LGHDT and CDR2 is YNNKEL (reference sequence). The CDR3 extends over 13 amino acids. This sequence joins TRBV3-1 (or the pseudogene TRBV3-2) and TRBJ2-1; 7 bases agree with TRBD2. The specimen sequenced was peripheral blood. The sequence came from a man in his 60s with acute or convalescent COVID-19. The CDR3 sequence is CASSRGSNNEQFF. The CDR3, as DNA: TGTGCCAGCAGCCGCGGGAGTAACAATGAGCAGTTCTTC.